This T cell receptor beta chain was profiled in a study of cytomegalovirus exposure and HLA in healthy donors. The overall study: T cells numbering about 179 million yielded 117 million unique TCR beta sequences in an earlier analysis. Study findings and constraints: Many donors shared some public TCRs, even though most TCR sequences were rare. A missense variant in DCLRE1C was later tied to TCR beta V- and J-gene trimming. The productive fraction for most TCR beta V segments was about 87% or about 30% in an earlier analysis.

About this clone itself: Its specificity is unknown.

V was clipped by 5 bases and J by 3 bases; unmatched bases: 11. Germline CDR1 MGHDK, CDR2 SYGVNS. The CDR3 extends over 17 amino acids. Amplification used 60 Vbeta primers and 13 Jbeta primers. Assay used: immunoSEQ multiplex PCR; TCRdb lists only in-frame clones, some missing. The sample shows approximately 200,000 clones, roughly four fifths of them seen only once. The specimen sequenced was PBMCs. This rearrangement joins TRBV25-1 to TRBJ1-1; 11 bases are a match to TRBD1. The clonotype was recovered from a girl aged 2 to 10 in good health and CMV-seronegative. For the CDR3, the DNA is TGTGCCAGCAGTCCGCGGACAGGGGGCCCTTCGGACACTGAAGCTTTCTTT. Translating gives CASSPRTGGPSDTEAFF.